The source of this T cell receptor beta chain is a study of blood T cell repertoires in COVID-19. Per the original methods: Nucleated cell number was recorded as an estimate derived from reference gene primer amplification. Some clones are missing from TCRdb's copy, which holds only in-frame ones; the method was immunoSEQ multiplex PCR. V, J and clone size were drawn from that table, and D and trimming were deduced from the DNA. Of 150,000 or so clones listed, roughly 90% are singletons. Sequencing was performed on peripheral blood. The receptor was derived from a man between 60 and 75 years old with active or convalescent COVID-19.

CDR3 in DNA: TGTGCCAGCACACCCAGGGCGTTGAGTCCCTACGAGCAGTACTTC. This codes for CASTPRALSPYEQYF. The rearrangement joins TRBV2 to TRBJ2-7; perhaps TRBD1 as D (5 bases). The CDR3 totals 15 residues. Trimming took 7 bases from V and 2 from J, leaving 18 bases between them. CDR1 is SNHLY, CDR2 FYNNEI, per germline. The whole variable domain, filled in from reference TRBV2 and TRBJ2-7, reads EPEVTQTPSHQVTQMGQEVILRCVPISNHLYFYWYRQILGQKVEFLVSFYNNEISEKSEIFDDQFSVERPDGSNFTLKIRSTKLEDSAMYFCASTPRALSPYEQYFGPGTRLTVT.